Listed here are 3 T cell receptor beta chains from one sample, sequenced in a study of cytomegalovirus exposure and HLA in healthy donors. This table comes from immunoSEQ multiplex PCR, and its TCRdb copy is limited to in-frame clones, with some not included. The sample includes more than 95,000 clones, roughly 83% of them seen just once. The source material was PBMCs. These receptors were taken from a man aged 18 to 29 in good health and CMV-seronegative.

V usage is TRBV7-6 and J usage is TRBJ1-2; 8 nucleotides line up with TRBD1. Germline-derived CDR1 and CDR2 are SGHVS and FNYEAQ. CDR3 length equals 17 residues. The trim removed 5 bases at V and 4 bases at J, leaving 15 bases unmatched. CDR3 coding DNA: TGTGCCAGCAGCCCAGGGGGGGGGACAGGTGCAGCCTATGGCTACACCTTC. Amino acids: CASSPGGGTGAAYGYTF.

CDR3 sequence reads: CVTQGEHQETQYF. In DNA, the CDR3 is TGTGTCACTCAAGGGGAACATCAAGAGACCCAGTACTTC. This rearrangement joins TRBV10-3 to TRBJ2-5, with D perhaps TRBD1 (5 bases). This CDR3 is 13 amino acids long. From germline, CDR1 is ENHRY and CDR2 SYGVKD.

The rearrangement uses TRBV6-5 and TRBJ2-3, with D maybe TRBD2 (5 bases). This CDR3 is built from 15 residues. Between the trimmed V and J ends, which lost 7 bases and 1 base, there was a span of 15 bases. Germline loops: CDR1 MNHEY, CDR2 SVGAGI. The CDR3 nucleotides read TGTGCCAGCACTCCTTGGGGTAGCGGCACAGATACGCAGTATTTT. It specifies CASTPWGSGTDTQYF.